A selection of T cell receptor beta chains follows, all from one sample in a study of cytomegalovirus exposure and HLA in healthy donors. Profiled with immunoSEQ multiplex PCR; TCRdb holds only in-frame clones, not every one. The table records 160,000 or so clones, around three quarters of them present only once. The sequenced sample was PBMCs. The receptor set was obtained from a woman in her 40s in good health and CMV-seronegative. CDR3s include the opening cysteine and the closing phenylalanine or tryptophan. The order of the fields is D gene, J gene, V gene, clone size, CDR3 protein, CDR3 DNA. The D gene is left open where the match is weak. Size is omitted from some rows. Given values are once, few, many or a class for expanded clones.

>TRBD1|TRBJ1-4|TRBV7-9|-
CASSKTGAIATNEKLFF
TGTGCCAGCAGCAAAACAGGGGCCATCGCAACTAATGAAAAACTGTTTTTT
>-|TRBJ1-1|TRBV11-1|-
CASSPRGRENTEAFF
TGTGCCAGCAGCCCTAGGGGTCGAGAGAACACTGAAGCTTTCTTT
>-|TRBJ2-5|TRBV14|-
CASSPHLWWEQYF
TGTGCCAGCAGCCCGCACTTATGGTGGGAGCAGTACTTC
>-|TRBJ1-2|TRBV20-1|-
CSARQGYGYTF
TGCAGTGCTAGGCAGGGTTATGGCTACACCTTC
>-|TRBJ1-2|TRBV9|-
CASSVASTGLGGYTF
TGTGCCAGCAGCGTAGCAAGTACAGGGCTTGGTGGCTACACCTTC
>TRBD2|TRBJ2-4|TRBV7-9|-
CASSLGLAGARLAKNIQYF
TGTGCCAGCAGCTTAGGACTAGCGGGGGCCCGACTAGCCAAAAACATTCAGTACTTC
>-|TRBJ2-2|TRBV19|-
CASKGVGELFF
TGTGCCAGTAAGGGGGTCGGGGAGCTGTTTTTT
>-|TRBJ2-2|TRBV5-4|-
CASSLLGGPAGELFF
TGTGCCAGCAGCTTGTTGGGGGGGCCGGCCGGGGAGCTGTTTTTT
>-|TRBJ2-5|TRBV5-1|few
CASSLGGRGQETQYF
TGCGCCAGCAGCTTGGGAGGACGGGGCCAAGAGACCCAGTACTTC
>-|TRBJ2-6|TRBV2|few
CASTTGALGANVLTF
TGTGCCAGCACCACTGGGGCTCTTGGGGCCAACGTCCTGACTTTC
>-|TRBJ1-5|TRBV15|-
CATSRDRLGRHNQPQHF
TGTGCCACCAGCAGAGATAGGCTAGGTAGGCACAATCAGCCCCAGCATTTT
>-|TRBJ1-2|TRBV28|-
CASSRVRGLNYGYTF
TGTGCCAGCAGCCGCGTGCGGGGGCTCAACTATGGCTACACCTTC
>-|TRBJ1-3|TRBV6-1|few
CASSALTVLSGNTIYF
TGTGCCAGCAGTGCCCTGACAGTTCTCTCTGGAAACACCATATATTTT
>-|TRBJ1-1|TRBV6-6|-
CASKTGNTEAFF
TGTGCCAGCAAAACAGGAAACACTGAAGCTTTCTTT
>-|TRBJ2-7|TRBV27|-
CASSLNREFYEQYF
TGTGCCAGCAGTCTAAACAGGGAATTCTACGAGCAGTACTTC
>TRBD1|TRBJ2-2|TRBV2|-
CASSGTGFGELFF
TGTGCCAGCAGTGGGACAGGGTTCGGGGAGCTGTTTTTT
>TRBD2|TRBJ2-1|TRBV9|-
CASSVGSGGANEQFF
TGTGCCAGCAGCGTAGGTAGCGGGGGGGCCAATGAGCAGTTCTTC
>TRBD1|TRBJ2-2|TRBV7-2|few
CASSLTGGADTGELFF
TGTGCCAGCAGCTTGACAGGGGGCGCGGATACCGGGGAGCTGTTTTTT
>TRBD1|TRBJ2-2|TRBV6-1|-
CASSATGGRAGELFF
TGTGCCAGCAGTGCTACAGGGGGCAGGGCCGGGGAGCTGTTTTTT
>-|TRBJ1-1|TRBV6-6|-
CASSLGRSEAFF
TGTGCCAGCAGTCTGGGCAGAAGTGAGGCTTTCTTT
>-|TRBJ2-3|TRBV7-9|-
CASSLDVNTQYF
TGTGCCAGCAGCTTAGATGTAAATACGCAGTATTTT
>TRBD1|TRBJ1-1|TRBV11-2|few
CASSPGTGGTEAFF
TGTGCCAGCAGCCCAGGGACAGGGGGGACTGAAGCTTTCTTT